This T cell receptor (beta chain) is drawn from a study of T cell responses to AZD1222 COVID-19 vaccine. The table came from immunoSEQ multiplex PCR; TCRdb's copy has only in-frame clones and leaves some out. The repertoire includes around 160,000 clones, roughly 86% of them detected once, and roughly 5.5% sits in the top ten. Regarding the study as a whole: Reportedly, close to half of spike-specific TCRs are directed against unmutated variant regions. Vaccine-associated CD4 TCRs ranged over spike, dominating at 160-218 and 743-854. Scientists sampled the repertoires only once the peak T cell response had passed.

In germline, CDR1 is MGHDK, CDR2 SYGVNS. V was pared by 5 bases and J by 1 base, with 8 bases between. The CDR3 length is 13 residues. Remarks on this clone: No antigen is known for it.

The specimen comprised peripheral blood, sampled on day 0 of AZD1222 vaccination. This receptor was taken from an adult in good health. The chain joins TRBV25-1 to TRBJ1-1; D uncertain. Written as DNA, the CDR3 is TGTGCCAGCAGTCGCCTGCCGAACACTGAAGCTTTCTTT. Translation: CASSRLPNTEAFF.